This T cell receptor beta chain came from a study of cytomegalovirus exposure and HLA in healthy donors. Overall study: Some 180 million T cells yielded 100 million or so unique TCR beta sequences in earlier analysis. Unique TCRs numbering approximately 81 million, obtained from HLA-typed donors, made up an early data release.

The CDR3 is 12 residues long. Germline CDR1 and CDR2: SGHKS and YYEKEE (reference sequence). The V end was cut by 2 bases, the J end by 5 bases, with 7 bases between. The PCR had 60 Vbeta and 13 Jbeta primers. Clones were sequenced by immunoSEQ multiplex PCR, and TCRdb holds only the in-frame ones, with some missing. This sample's table has 75,000 to 95,000 clones. General study findings and limits: As confirmed in vitro, a few CMV-associated chains were specific for CMV antigens. Exclusion applied to some V segments, including TRBV6-2 and TRBV6-3, as they were indistinguishable.

Points on this clone: The antigen remains unidentified.

This receptor was identified in a girl aged 5 to 17 in good health and CMV-seropositive. This sequence joins TRBV5-5 and TRBJ1-1; tentative D call: TRBD1 (5 bases). Sample: PBMCs. In DNA, the CDR3 is TGTGCCAGCAGCTTTGACAGAACTGAAGCTTTCTTT. Translated: CASSFDRTEAFF.